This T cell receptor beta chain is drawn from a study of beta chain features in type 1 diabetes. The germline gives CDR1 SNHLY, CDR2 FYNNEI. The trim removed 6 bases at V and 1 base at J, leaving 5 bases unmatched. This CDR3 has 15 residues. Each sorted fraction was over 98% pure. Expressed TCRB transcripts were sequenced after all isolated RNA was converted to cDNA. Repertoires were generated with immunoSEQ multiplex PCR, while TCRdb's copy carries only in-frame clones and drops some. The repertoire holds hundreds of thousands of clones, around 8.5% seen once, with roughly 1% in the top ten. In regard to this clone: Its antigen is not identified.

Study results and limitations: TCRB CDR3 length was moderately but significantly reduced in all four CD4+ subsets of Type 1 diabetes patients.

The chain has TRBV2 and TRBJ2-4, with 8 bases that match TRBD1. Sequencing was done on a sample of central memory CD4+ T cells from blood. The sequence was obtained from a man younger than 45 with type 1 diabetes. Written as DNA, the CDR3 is TGTGCCAGCAGGGACAGGGATACTGCCAAAAACATTCAGTACTTC. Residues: CASRDRDTAKNIQYF.